This T cell receptor beta chain was sequenced during a study of cytotoxic CD8 clonotypes in ibrutinib-treated CLL. In the study overall: The patient breakdown showed roughly ten relapsed/refractory and some 14 treatment-naive cases, with approximately 18 IGHV unmutated. Patients gave response samples after a median around 11 months of treatment, range 6 to 36.

Profiling relied on immunoSEQ multiplex PCR, and the TCRdb table lists in-frame clones only, not all of them. The sample yields 75,000 to 90,000 clones, 83% seen once. The junction had 5 bases not matched to a gene; V was cut back by 6 bases and J by 4 bases. Germline-derived CDR1 and CDR2 are MNHEY and SMNVEV (reference sequence). The CDR3 is made up of 14 amino acids. Study-level points and caveats: Contraction or stability on treatment characterized the public clonotypes, which were uncommon.

At least ten counts were recorded for this clone. Antigen: not known. The material was PBMCs, obtained after 24 months of ibrutinib treatment. The rearrangement links TRBV27 to TRBJ2-2, with 7 bases lining up with TRBD1. The TCR comes from a human donor with chronic lymphocytic leukemia. The CDR3 loop reads CASRETGATGELFF. The CDR3 DNA is TGTGCCAGCAGAGAAACAGGGGCCACCGGGGAGCTGTTTTTT.